This T cell receptor beta chain is drawn from a study of blood T cell repertoires in COVID-19. At the level of the study: PBMCs, B-cell-depleted T cells, or T cells provided the cDNA or gDNA that made up the material.

Participant reports of clinical history set cohort assignment. The table came from immunoSEQ multiplex PCR; TCRdb's copy has only in-frame clones and leaves some out. The table includes 200,000 or so clones, approximately 90% detected once. Sequenced sample: PBMCs or T cells enriched from blood (not recorded which). This receptor was obtained from a man aged 25 to 40 who had recovered from COVID-19.

The CDR3 nucleotides are TGTGCCAGCAGCCAAACTAGTAGCTACGAGCAGTACTTC. Its translation: CASSQTSSYEQYF. The chain uses TRBV14 and TRBJ2-7; a weak D match, TRBD2 (5 bases). The germline V gene encodes CDR1 SGHDN and CDR2 FVKESK. The CDR3 is made up of 13 amino acids. Between the trimmed V and J ends, which lost 2 bases and 3 bases, there was a span of 8 bases.